This record covers a single T cell receptor beta chain. Profiled with immunoSEQ multiplex PCR; TCRdb holds only in-frame clones, not every one. Among 130,000 or so clones, about 93% were seen once, and the ten largest hold 6.2%. The sample comes from a study of T cell changes during pregnancy in multiple sclerosis. This CDR3 spans 13 amino acids. V lost 8 bases to trimming and J lost 0 bases, with 10 bases between them. Germline CDR1 and CDR2: MGHRA and YSYEKL. Source: peripheral blood, taken before pregnancy. This rearrangement joins TRBV4-1 to TRBJ1-1; D is undetermined. The receptor was derived from a female donor with multiple sclerosis, enrolled in a pregnancy study. Written as DNA, the CDR3 is TGCGCCAGCTCTACTAGGATGAACACTGAAGCTTTCTTT. It codes for CASSTRMNTEAFF.